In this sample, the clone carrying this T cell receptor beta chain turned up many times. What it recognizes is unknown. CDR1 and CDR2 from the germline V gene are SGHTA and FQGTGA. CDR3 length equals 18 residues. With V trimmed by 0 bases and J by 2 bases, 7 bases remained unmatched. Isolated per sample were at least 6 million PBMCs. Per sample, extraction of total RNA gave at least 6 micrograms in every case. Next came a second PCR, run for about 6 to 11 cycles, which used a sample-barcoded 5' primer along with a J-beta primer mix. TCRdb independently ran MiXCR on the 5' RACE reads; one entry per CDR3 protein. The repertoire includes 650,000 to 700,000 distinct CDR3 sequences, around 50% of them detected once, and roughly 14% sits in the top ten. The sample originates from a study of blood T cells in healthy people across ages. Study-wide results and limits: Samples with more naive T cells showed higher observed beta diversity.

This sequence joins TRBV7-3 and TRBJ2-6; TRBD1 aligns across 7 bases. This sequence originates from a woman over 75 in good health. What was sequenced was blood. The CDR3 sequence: CASSLTAGTVTGANVLTF. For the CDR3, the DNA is TGTGCCAGCAGCTTAACCGCTGGGACAGTAACTGGGGCCAACGTCCTGACTTTC.